What follows describes a single T cell receptor beta chain. Its antigen is undetermined. This record belongs to a study of OX40 agonist ivuxolimab in advanced cancers. CDR3 size: 13 residues. Germline V gene sequence: CDR1 LGHNA, CDR2 YSLEER. Trimming took 0 bases from V and 4 from J, leaving 5 bases between them. Assay used: immunoSEQ multiplex PCR; TCRdb lists only in-frame clones, some missing. The sample lists tens of thousands of clones, around 90% occurring once. Cycle 7 day 1, cycle 4 day 1, and baseline were the timepoints at which blood was sampled. Findings and limits, study-wide: Some nonresponders likewise displayed low normalized T-cell clonal expansion.

Specimen: CD4+ or CD8+ T cells sorted from blood, collected in a trial of the OX40 agonist ivuxolimab. The sequence was collected from an adult with an advanced solid tumor such as melanoma, head and neck, liver or kidney cancer. The gene calls are TRBV4-3 and TRBJ2-3; D is uncertain. In DNA form, the CDR3 reads TGCGCCAGCAGCCAAGATCAATCAGATACGCAGTATTTT. It yields the protein CASSQDQSDTQYF.